This entry concerns a single T cell receptor beta chain. Antigen specificity is unknown. The PCR was carried out with 60 Vbeta primers and 13 Jbeta primers. Assay used: immunoSEQ multiplex PCR; TCRdb lists only in-frame clones, some missing. The table records around 70,000 clones, roughly 81% of them present only once. This record comes from a study of cytomegalovirus exposure and HLA in healthy donors. Study at large: Earlier results showed 90 million to 130 million unique TCR beta sequences derived from some 190 million T cells. Overall study findings and caveats: Associated with HLA alleles at 0.05 false discovery rate in a later analysis were 16,951 TCR beta sequences. Most TCR sequences showed up rarely, but some public TCRs showed up in many donors. There were some V segments, including TRBV6-2 and TRBV6-3, excluded as indistinguishable.

This CDR3 region has 15 residues. The germline V gene encodes CDR1 SGHNT and CDR2 YYREEE (reference sequence). After removal of 4 bases from V and 4 bases from J, the junction contained 6 bases not matched to a gene. The source is a human donor in good health. This chain connects TRBV5-4 to TRBJ2-3; 10 nucleotides line up with TRBD2. Sequenced material: PBMCs. CDR3 region: CASSPSSGSSDTQYF. The CDR3 nucleotides are TGTGCCAGCAGCCCCTCTAGCGGGAGCTCAGATACGCAGTATTTT. Together with reference TRBV5-4 and TRBJ2-3, the CDR3 gives the full variable domain: ETGVTQSPTHLIKTRGQQVTLRCSSQSGHNTVSWYQQALGQGPQFIFQYYREEENGRGNFPPRFSGLQFPNYSSELNVNALELDDSALYLCASSPSSGSSDTQYFGPGTRLTVL.